These 13 T cell receptor beta chains were all obtained from the same sample, sequenced in a study of blood T cells in healthy people across ages. For the second PCR, which ran for about 7 to 11 cycles, a sample-barcoded 5' primer and a J-beta primer mix were used. TCRdb recomputed calls from the 5' RACE reads with MiXCR, one row per CDR3 protein. The sample lists about 1.7 million distinct CDR3 sequences, about 28% occurring once. Sequenced input: blood. These receptors all stem from a young woman in good health.

In its sample, this clonotype was seen many times. The J gene is TRBJ2-6, the V gene TRBV5-6; 12 bases agree with TRBD2. The germline V gene encodes CDR1 SGHDT and CDR2 YYEEEE. The trim removed 2 bases at V and 0 bases at J, leaving 9 bases unmatched. The CDR3 sequence is 20 residues long. The CDR3 DNA sequence: TGTGCCAGCAGCTTAAGGACTAGCGGGACAGGAAACTCTGGGGCCAACGTCCTGACTTTC. This translates into CASSLRTSGTGNSGANVLTF.

This clonotype was picked up a small number of times. This chain connects TRBV3-1 to TRBJ2-1; 9 nucleotides align to TRBD1. The CDR3 extends over 15 amino acids. Trimming took 5 bases from V and 3 from J; bases not matched to a gene: 5. Germline CDR1 is LGHDT and CDR2 is YNNKEL (reference sequence). The CDR3 sequence is CASSSRQGGYNEQFF. The DNA of the CDR3 is TGTGCCAGCAGCTCAAGACAGGGGGGCTACAATGAGCAGTTCTTC.

This clonotype has at least ten counts. The V call is TRBV5-1, the J call TRBJ2-5; perhaps TRBD1 as D (7 bases). Looked up from germline, CDR1 is SGHRS and CDR2 is YFSETQ. The CDR3 length is 16 residues. Trimming shortened V by 2 bases and J by 4 bases, and 18 bases separated the two germline ends. CDR3 in amino acids: CASSFLGGGLSETQYF. CDR3 nucleotides: TGCGCCAGCAGCTTCTTAGGAGGGGGCCTCTCAGAGACCCAGTACTTC. The complete variable domain, with remaining parts taken from reference TRBV5-1 and TRBJ2-5, reads KAGVTQTPRYLIKTRGQQVTLSCSPISGHRSVSWYQQTPGQGLQFLFEYFSETQRNKGNFPGRFSGRQFSNSRSEMNVSTLELGDSALYLCASSFLGGGLSETQYFGPGTRLLVL.

This clonotype was detected a few times. Sequence at one end of the junction differs from germline and may be a read error. The chain recombines TRBV7-2 with TRBJ2-1; D unresolved. CDR3 length: 13 amino acids. Germline V CDR1 and CDR2: SGHTA, FQGNSA. CDR3 DNA: TGTGCCAGCAGCTTAGGTGAGAGCAATAAGCAGTTCTTC. As protein: CASSLGESNKQFF.

This clonotype was seen repeatedly, ten times or more. V gene TRBV9 combines with J gene TRBJ2-7; possibly TRBD1 for D (6 bases). The germline V and J ends were trimmed by 4 bases and 6 bases, with 17 bases remaining between them. The CDR3 runs to 14 residues. From germline, CDR1 is SGDLS and CDR2 YYNGEE. CDR3 DNA: TGTGCCAGCAGCCAGGGGTCGGGGACGTCCGAGCAGTACTTC. Its protein product is CASSQGSGTSEQYF.

This clonotype was seen only a few times. The chain uses TRBV29-1 and TRBJ2-2, with D possibly being TRBD1 (5 bases). The CDR3 spans 13 residues. Trimming pared 5 bases from V and 3 bases from J, leaving 10 bases between. CDR1 is SQVTM, CDR2 ANQGSEA, per germline. The CDR3 sequence: CSVLGQYTGELFF. The CDR3 nucleotides are TGCAGCGTTCTCGGACAATACACCGGGGAGCTGTTTTTT.

This clonotype was seen only a few times. No conserved phenylalanine or tryptophan is present at the end of the CDR3, so a read error is the likely explanation. Written as DNA, the CDR3 is TGTGCCAGCAGCTTTCCGGGGCTCGGGGCGAAAGAGACCCAGTACTGC. Translation: CASSFPGLGAKETQYC. This sequence joins TRBV11-2 and TRBJ2-5, with D perhaps being TRBD1 or TRBD2 (5 bases each). This CDR3 contains 16 residues. V was trimmed by 3 bases and J by 3 bases, leaving 17 bases between them. CDR1 and CDR2 from the germline V gene are SGHAT and FQNNGV.

This clonotype appeared a few times. The chain joins TRBV2 to TRBJ1-1; maybe TRBD1 (5 bases). The length of the CDR3 is 14 residues. The germline V gene has CDR1 SNHLY and CDR2 FYNNEI. Trimming left V 4 bases short and J 7 bases short, with 16 bases between. CDR3: CASSGLRGANEAFF. The CDR3 DNA reads as TGTGCCAGCAGTGGCCTTCGGGGCGCGAATGAAGCTTTCTTT.

The J gene is TRBJ2-7, the V gene TRBV7-9; 12 bases line up with TRBD2. The CDR3 contains 16 residues. Germline CDR1 is SEHNR and CDR2 is FQNEAQ (reference sequence). Unmatched junction bases numbered 9, after V lost 5 bases and J lost 4 bases. CDR3 in DNA: TGTGCCAGCAGCCTACTACTAGCGGGGGGTAAATACGAGCAGTACTTC. It specifies CASSLLLAGGKYEQYF.

The J gene is TRBJ2-3, the V gene TRBV15; D may be TRBD1 (5 bases). The germline V gene encodes CDR1 LNHNV and CDR2 YYDKDF (reference sequence). The germline V and J ends were trimmed by 1 base and 2 bases, with 13 bases remaining between them. CDR3 length equals 16 residues. In nucleotides, the CDR3 is TGTGCCACCAGCAGAGGTCAAGGGGTTGACACAGATACGCAGTATTTT. It encodes CATSRGQGVDTDTQYF.

The V gene is TRBV6-2 or TRBV6-3, the J gene TRBJ2-7; 13 nucleotides match TRBD2. The CDR3 is 16 amino acids. Germline lookup yields CDR1 MNHEY and CDR2 SVGEGT. V shed 5 bases and J 4 bases; nucleotides not matched to a gene: 8. The CDR3: CASSTRTSGGIYEQYF. As DNA, the CDR3 is TGTGCCAGCAGTACCCGGACTAGCGGGGGAATTTACGAGCAGTACTTC.

The V call is TRBV7-2, the J call TRBJ2-7; the D gene is possibly TRBD1 (5 bases). Germline V gene sequence: CDR1 SGHTA, CDR2 FQGNSA. V shed 4 bases and J shed 1 base, with 14 bases lying between them. This CDR3 is 15 amino acids long. The chain's CDR3 is CASSSSPQGSYEQYF. The CDR3, as DNA: TGTGCCAGCAGCTCGAGCCCCCAGGGTTCCTACGAGCAGTACTTC.

For the CDR3, the DNA is TGTGCCAGCCGGAATTCAGGACTCTCCTACAATGAGCAGTTCTTC. It specifies CASRNSGLSYNEQFF. The chain recombines TRBV6-6 with TRBJ2-1; D perhaps matches TRBD2 (5 bases). CDR1 MNHNY and CDR2 SVGAGI come from the germline V gene (reference sequence). V lost 8 bases and J 0 bases, leaving 14 bases between the germline ends. The length of the CDR3 is 15 residues.